This T cell receptor beta chain was observed in a study of breast tumors, draining lymph nodes, adjacent tissues (TCRdb year 2016). At the level of the whole study: TCR beta repertoires were compared across tumor, adjacent nontumor tissue and axillary lymph nodes obtained from breast cancer patients. In human breast cancer, the study set out to assess how tumor, surrounding tissue and draining lymph node repertoires relate to one another and whether T cells might be exchanged between them.

The sequencer listed for this sample is Illumina HiSeq 2000. Multiplex PCR amplification was used to generate the TCR beta chain libraries. The amplified TCR beta chain products were analyzed by high-throughput sequencing. TCRdb redid the processing of the public reads, applying fastp at Q25 and MiXCR, and retained in-frame beta chains. Each record represents a unique CDR3 protein, reported with the most common genes and DNA among its rows. The sample table records about 35,000 distinct CDR3 sequences; around 35% of these occur just once. Of the sample, about a tenth is held by the ten largest clones. This clonotype was seen ten or more times. What antigen it recognizes has not been identified. The sample holds no much larger clone one base away, and base qualities are not on file. General study outcomes and caveats: Rather than being directly demonstrated, the conclusion that tumor T cells originate in lymph nodes was presented as consistent with a hypothesis. Tumor and nontumor tissue repertoires were found to be significantly more similar in luminal-like than in basal-like breast cancer. A scenario in which most tumor T cells derive from the lymph node and then expand within tumor tissue was judged to be consistent with the data. Tumors showed preferential V and J gene usage, and their T-cell repertoire diversity fell below that of lymph nodes yet above that of nontumor tissue.

The specimen was breast tumor tissue. The clonotype originates from a female donor with breast cancer. Some clones in this sample may be carry-over from other donors' samples.

The DNA is as follows: TGTGCCAGCAGCTCGACAGGGGGTATTCCCAATGAGCAGTTCTTC. The translation is CASSSTGGIPNEQFF. The V gene is TRBV5-4 and the J gene is TRBJ2-1; 9 nucleotides in the junction match TRBD1. Counted from cysteine to phenylalanine, this CDR3 has 15 amino acids. The entry retains the CDR3 DNA only, 45 bases that are in frame from base 1. From the germline V gene (reference sequence), CDR1 is SGHNT and CDR2 is YYREEE. At the junction V is shortened by 3 bases and J by 6 bases; bases outside the gene matches: 7.